This T cell receptor (beta chain) was sequenced for a study of blood T cell repertoires in COVID-19. Study information: Researchers got acute and convalescent COVID-19 samples from the United States, Italy and Spain. From T cells, B-cell-depleted T cells, or PBMCs came the material, which was cDNA or gDNA.

As originally analysed: Amplification with reference gene primers provided the estimates of nucleated cell counts. Profiling relied on immunoSEQ multiplex PCR, and the TCRdb table lists in-frame clones only, not all of them. V, J and clone size are those of that table, while D and trimming were read from the DNA. The sample records 90,000 to 110,000 clones, about 75% being singletons. Only one count was recorded for this clone. V trimming: 8 bases; J trimming: 9 bases; junction bases outside the gene matches: 9. CDR1 and CDR2 (germline): MNHEY, SVGAGI. The length of the CDR3 is 14 residues. Sequenced: peripheral blood. The sequence derives from a woman aged 70-85 years with acute or convalescent COVID-19. This chain uses TRBV6-5 with TRBJ2-2, with TRBD2 identical over 10 bases. In DNA, the CDR3 is TGTGCCAGCTATAGACTAGCGGGTAACCGGGAGCTGTTTTTT. Encoded protein: CASYRLAGNRELFF.